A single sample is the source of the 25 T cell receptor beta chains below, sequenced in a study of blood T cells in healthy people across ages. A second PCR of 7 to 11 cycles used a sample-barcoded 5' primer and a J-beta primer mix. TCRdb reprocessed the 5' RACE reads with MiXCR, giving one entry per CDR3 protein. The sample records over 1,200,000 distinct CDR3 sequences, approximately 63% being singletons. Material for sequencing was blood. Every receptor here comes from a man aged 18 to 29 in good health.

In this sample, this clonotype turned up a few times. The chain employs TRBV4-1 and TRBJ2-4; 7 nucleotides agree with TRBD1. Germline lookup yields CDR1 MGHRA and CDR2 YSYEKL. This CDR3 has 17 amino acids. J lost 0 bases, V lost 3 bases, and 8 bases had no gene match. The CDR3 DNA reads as TGCGCCAGCAGCCAGCCCCGGGACAGCCTAGCCAAAAACATTCAGTACTTC. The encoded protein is CASSQPRDSLAKNIQYF.

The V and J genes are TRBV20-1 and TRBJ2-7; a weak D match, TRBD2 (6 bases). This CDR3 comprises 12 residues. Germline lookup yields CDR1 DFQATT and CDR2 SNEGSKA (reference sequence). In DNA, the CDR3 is TGCGGAATCCGGGGGAACTCCTACGAGCAGTACTTC. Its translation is CGIRGNSYEQYF.

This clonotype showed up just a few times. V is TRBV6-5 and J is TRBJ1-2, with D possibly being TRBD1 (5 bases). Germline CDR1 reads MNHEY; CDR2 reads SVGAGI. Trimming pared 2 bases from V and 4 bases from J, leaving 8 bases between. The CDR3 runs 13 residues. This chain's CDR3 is CASSYGGGYGYTF. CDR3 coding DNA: TGTGCCAGCAGTTACGGTGGGGGCTATGGCTACACCTTC.

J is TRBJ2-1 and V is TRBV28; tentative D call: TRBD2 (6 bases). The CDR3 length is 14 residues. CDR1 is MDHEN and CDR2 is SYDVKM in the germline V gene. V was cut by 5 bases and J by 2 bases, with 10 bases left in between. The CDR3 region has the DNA TGTGCCAGCAGTACTAGCATCCCCTACAATGAGCAGTTCTTC. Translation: CASSTSIPYNEQFF.

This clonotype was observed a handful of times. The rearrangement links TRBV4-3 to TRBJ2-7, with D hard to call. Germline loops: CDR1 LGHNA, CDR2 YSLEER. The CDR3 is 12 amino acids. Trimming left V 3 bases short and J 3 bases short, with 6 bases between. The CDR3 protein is CASSQAIYEQYF. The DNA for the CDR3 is TGCGCCAGCAGCCAGGCGATCTACGAGCAGTACTTC.

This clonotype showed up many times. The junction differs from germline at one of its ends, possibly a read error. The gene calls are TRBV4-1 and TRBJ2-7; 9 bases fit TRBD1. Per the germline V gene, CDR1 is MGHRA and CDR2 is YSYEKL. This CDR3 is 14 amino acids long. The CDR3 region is CASSQPGQGYEQYF. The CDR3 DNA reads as TGTGCCAGCAGCCAACCGGGACAGGGCTACGAGCAGTACTTC.

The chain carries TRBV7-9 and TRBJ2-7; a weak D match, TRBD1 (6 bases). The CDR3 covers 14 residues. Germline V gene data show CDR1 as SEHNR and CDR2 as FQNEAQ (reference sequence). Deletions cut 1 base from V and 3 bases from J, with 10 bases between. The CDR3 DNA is TGTGCCAGCAGCTTAGAACAGGGTGGCTACGAGCAGTACTTC. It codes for CASSLEQGGYEQYF.

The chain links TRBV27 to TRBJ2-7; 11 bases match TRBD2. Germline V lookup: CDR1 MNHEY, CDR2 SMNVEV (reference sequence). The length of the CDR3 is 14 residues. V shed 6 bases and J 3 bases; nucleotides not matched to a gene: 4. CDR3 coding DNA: TGTGCCAGCAGCCCGCTAGCGGGGGGCTACGAGCAGTACTTC. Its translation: CASSPLAGGYEQYF.

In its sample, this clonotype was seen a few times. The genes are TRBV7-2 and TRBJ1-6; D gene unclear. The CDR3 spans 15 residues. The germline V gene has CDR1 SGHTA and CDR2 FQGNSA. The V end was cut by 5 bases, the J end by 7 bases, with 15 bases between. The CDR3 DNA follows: TGTGCCAGCAGCCGCGGACCCTTTGAGAATTCACCCCTCCACTTT. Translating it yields CASSRGPFENSPLHF. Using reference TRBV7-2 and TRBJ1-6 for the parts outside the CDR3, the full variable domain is GAGVSQSPSNKVTEKGKDVELRCDPISGHTALYWYRQSLGQGLEFLIYFQGNSAPDKSGLPSDRFSAERTGGSVSTLTIQRTQQEDSAVYLCASSRGPFENSPLHFGNGTRLTVT.

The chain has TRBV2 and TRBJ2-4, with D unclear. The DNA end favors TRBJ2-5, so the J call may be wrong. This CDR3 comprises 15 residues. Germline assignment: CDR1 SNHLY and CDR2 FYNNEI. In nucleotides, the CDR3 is TGTGCCAGCAGTCAAGAGACTTCCTTGGGGGAGACCCAGTACTTC. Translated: CASSQETSLGETQYF.

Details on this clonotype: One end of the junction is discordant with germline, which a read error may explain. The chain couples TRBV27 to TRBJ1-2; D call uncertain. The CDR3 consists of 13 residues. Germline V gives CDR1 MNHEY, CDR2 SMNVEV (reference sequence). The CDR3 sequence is CAGSFRRSYGYTF. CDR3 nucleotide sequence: TGTGCCGGCAGTTTCCGCAGGAGCTATGGCTACACCTTC.

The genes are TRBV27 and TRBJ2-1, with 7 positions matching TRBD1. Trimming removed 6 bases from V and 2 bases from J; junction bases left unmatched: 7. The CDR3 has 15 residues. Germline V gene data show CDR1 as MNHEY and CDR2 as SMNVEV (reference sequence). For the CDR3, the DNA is TGTGCCAGCAGGCTCGACAGGGCCCCCTACAATGAGCAGTTCTTC. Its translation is CASRLDRAPYNEQFF.

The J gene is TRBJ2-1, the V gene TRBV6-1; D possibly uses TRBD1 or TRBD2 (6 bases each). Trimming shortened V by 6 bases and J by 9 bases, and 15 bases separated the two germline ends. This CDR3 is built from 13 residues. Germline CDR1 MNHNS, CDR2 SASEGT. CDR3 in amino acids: CASSVGQRVEQFF. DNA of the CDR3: TGTGCCAGCAGCGTCGGACAGCGGGTTGAGCAGTTCTTC.

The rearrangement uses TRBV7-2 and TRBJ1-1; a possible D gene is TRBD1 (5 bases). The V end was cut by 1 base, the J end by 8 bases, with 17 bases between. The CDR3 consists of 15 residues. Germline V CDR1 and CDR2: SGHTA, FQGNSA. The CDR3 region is CASSLVGQLPVEAFF. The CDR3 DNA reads TGTGCCAGCAGCTTAGTTGGACAACTACCCGTCGAAGCTTTCTTT.

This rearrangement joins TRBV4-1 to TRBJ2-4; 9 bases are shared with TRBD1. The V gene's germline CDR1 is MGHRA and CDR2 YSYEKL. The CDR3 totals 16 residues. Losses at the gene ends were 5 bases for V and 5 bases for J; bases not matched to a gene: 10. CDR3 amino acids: CASSAPQGAAENIQYF. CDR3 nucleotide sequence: TGCGCCAGCAGCGCTCCACAGGGGGCTGCGGAAAACATTCAGTACTTC.

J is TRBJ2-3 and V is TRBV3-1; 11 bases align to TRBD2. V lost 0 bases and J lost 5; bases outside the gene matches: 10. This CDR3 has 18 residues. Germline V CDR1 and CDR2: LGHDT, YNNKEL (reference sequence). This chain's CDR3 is CASSQESFSGGARDTQYF. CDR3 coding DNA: TGTGCCAGCAGCCAAGAAAGCTTTAGCGGGGGGGCCAGAGATACGCAGTATTTT.

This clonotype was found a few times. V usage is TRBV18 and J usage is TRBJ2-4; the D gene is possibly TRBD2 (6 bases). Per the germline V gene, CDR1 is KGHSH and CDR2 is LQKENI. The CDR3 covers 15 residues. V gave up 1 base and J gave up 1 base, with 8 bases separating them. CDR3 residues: CASSPREEAKNIQYF. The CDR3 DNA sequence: TGTGCCAGCTCACCACGGGAGGAGGCCAAAAACATTCAGTACTTC.

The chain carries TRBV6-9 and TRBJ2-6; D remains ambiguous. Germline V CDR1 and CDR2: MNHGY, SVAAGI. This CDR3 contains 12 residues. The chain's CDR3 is CVLYSGANVLTF. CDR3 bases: TGTGTGCTCTACTCTGGGGCCAACGTCCTGACTTTC.

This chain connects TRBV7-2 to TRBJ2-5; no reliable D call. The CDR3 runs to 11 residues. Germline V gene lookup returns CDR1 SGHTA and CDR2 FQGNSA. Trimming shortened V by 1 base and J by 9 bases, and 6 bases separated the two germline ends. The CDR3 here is CASSLVGSQYF. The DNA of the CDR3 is TGTGCCAGCAGCTTAGTGGGGTCCCAGTACTTC.

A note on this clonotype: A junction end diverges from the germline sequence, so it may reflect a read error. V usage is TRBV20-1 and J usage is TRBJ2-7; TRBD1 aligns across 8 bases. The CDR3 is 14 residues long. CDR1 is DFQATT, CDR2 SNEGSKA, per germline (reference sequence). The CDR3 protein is CSAGDRGFTYEQYF. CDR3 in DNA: TGCAGTGCTGGAGACAGGGGCTTCACCTACGAGCAGTACTTC.

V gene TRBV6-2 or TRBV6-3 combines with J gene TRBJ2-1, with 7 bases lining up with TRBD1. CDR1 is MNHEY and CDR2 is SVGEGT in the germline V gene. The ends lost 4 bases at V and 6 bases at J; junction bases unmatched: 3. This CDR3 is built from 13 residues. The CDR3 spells CASSWGQLNEQFF. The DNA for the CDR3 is TGTGCCAGCAGTTGGGGACAGCTCAATGAGCAGTTCTTC.

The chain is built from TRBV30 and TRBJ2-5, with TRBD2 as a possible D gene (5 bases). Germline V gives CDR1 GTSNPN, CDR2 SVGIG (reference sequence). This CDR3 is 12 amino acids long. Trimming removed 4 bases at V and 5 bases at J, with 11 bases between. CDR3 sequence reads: CAWTELAETQYF. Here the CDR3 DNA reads TGTGCCTGGACGGAATTAGCGGAGACCCAGTACTTC.

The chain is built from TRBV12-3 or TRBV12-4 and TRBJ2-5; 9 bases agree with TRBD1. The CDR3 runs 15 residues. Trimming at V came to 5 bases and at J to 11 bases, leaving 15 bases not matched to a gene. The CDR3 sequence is CASSTTGTGSGEQYF. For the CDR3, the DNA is TGTGCCAGCAGTACGACCGGGACAGGGAGCGGTGAGCAGTACTTC.

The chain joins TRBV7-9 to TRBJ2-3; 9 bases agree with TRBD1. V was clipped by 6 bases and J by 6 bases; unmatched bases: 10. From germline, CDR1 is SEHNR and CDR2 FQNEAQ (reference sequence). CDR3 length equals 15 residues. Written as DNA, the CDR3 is TGTGCCAGCAGATCAGGACAGGGGTCAGAGGATACGCAGTATTTT. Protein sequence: CASRSGQGSEDTQYF.

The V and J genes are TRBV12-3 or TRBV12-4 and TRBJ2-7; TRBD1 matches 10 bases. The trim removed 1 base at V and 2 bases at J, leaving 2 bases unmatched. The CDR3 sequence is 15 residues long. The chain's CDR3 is CASSLGDRGPYEQYF. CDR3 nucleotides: TGTGCCAGCAGTTTAGGGGACAGGGGCCCCTACGAGCAGTACTTC.